Listed below are T cell receptor beta chains from one sample, sequenced in a study of human T cells and chemical hapten exposure. From the RACE reads, TCRdb called clonotypes with MiXCR, one entry per CDR3 protein. The sample lists 370,000 or so distinct CDR3 sequences, more than 4.5% seen once, with 2% to 2.5% in the top ten. Sample: whole blood, taken in connection with sensitization to the hapten diphenylcyclopropenone (DPC). These receptor sequences come from a woman aged 50 to 60 with alopecia areata. Some clones in this sample may be carry-over from other donors' samples. Each CDR3 is given with its conserved first and last residue. The D gene is left open where the match is weak. Size is omitted from some rows. Given values are once, few, many or a class for expanded clones.

size: many; D: NA; V: TRBV9; J: TRBJ1-4; CDR3: CASSGGRGNEKLFF; DNA: TGTGCCAGCAGCGGAGGACGGGGTAATGAAAAACTGTTTTTT
size: many; D: NA; V: TRBV11-2; J: TRBJ1-6; CDR3: CASSLAGVQNSPLHF; DNA: TGTGCCAGCAGCTTAGCAGGGGTCCAAAATTCACCCCTCCACTTT
size: NA; D: NA; V: TRBV3-1; J: TRBJ2-7; CDR3: CASSLGGHEQYF; DNA: TGTGCCAGCAGCCTTGGAGGCCACGAGCAGTACTTC
size: many; D: NA; V: TRBV3-1; J: TRBJ2-2; CDR3: CASTNTGELFF; DNA: TGTGCCAGTACTAACACCGGGGAGCTGTTTTTT
size: many; D: NA; V: TRBV29-1; J: TRBJ1-5; CDR3: CSVEVGGGQPQHF; DNA: TGCAGCGTTGAAGTTGGCGGGGGCCAGCCCCAGCATTTT
size: many; D: TRBD2; V: TRBV7-9; J: TRBJ2-1; CDR3: CASSKLAGEAYEQFF; DNA: TGTGCCAGCAGCAAACTAGCGGGGGAGGCCTATGAGCAGTTCTTC
size: many; D: TRBD1; V: TRBV7-9; J: TRBJ1-2; CDR3: CASSLAVGDRVGYTF; DNA: TGTGCCAGCAGCTTAGCAGTAGGGGACAGAGTTGGCTACACCTTC
size: few; D: TRBD2; V: TRBV27; J: TRBJ2-5; CDR3: CASSFSAGGAQTQYF; DNA: TGTGCCAGCAGTTTTTCTGCGGGAGGGGCCCAGACCCAGTACTTC
size: few; D: TRBD2; V: TRBV7-2; J: TRBJ2-7; CDR3: CASSWGLAGAYEQYF; DNA: TGTGCCAGCAGCTGGGGACTAGCGGGTGCCTACGAGCAGTACTTC
size: many; D: NA; V: TRBV7-9; J: TRBJ1-6; CDR3: CASSLAGGDNSPLHF; DNA: TGTGCCAGCAGCTTAGCTGGGGGGGACAATTCACCCCTCCACTTT
size: many; D: NA; V: TRBV29-1; J: TRBJ2-3; CDR3: CSVAPKHTDTQYF; DNA: TGCAGCGTTGCCCCCAAACACACAGATACGCAGTATTTT
size: few; D: TRBD1; V: TRBV10-3; J: TRBJ2-7; CDR3: CAISETGGEEQYF; DNA: TGTGCCATCAGTGAGACAGGGGGCGAAGAGCAGTACTTC
size: many; D: TRBD1; V: TRBV7-8; J: TRBJ1-5; CDR3: CASSKGRQGENQPQHF; DNA: TGTGCCAGCAGCAAGGGGAGACAGGGCGAGAATCAGCCCCAGCATTTT
size: NA; D: TRBD1; V: TRBV19; J: TRBJ2-2; CDR3: CASRRDRGLTGELFF; DNA: TGTGCCAGTAGGCGAGACAGGGGGCTGACCGGGGAGCTGTTTTTT
size: many; D: NA; V: TRBV7-2; J: TRBJ2-3; CDR3: CASSLQGPTDTQYF; DNA: TGTGCCAGCAGCTTACAGGGCCCCACAGATACGCAGTATTTT
size: NA; D: TRBD1; V: TRBV7-2; J: TRBJ2-5; CDR3: CASSLNQGVQETQYF; DNA: TGTGCCAGCAGCCTAAACCAGGGGGTACAAGAGACCCAGTACTTC
size: few; D: TRBD2; V: TRBV13; J: TRBJ2-1; CDR3: CASSSRTSGRTADYNEQFF; DNA: TGTGCCAGCAGCTCCCGGACTAGCGGGAGGACGGCAGATTACAATGAGCAGTTCTTC
size: few; D: NA; V: TRBV7-3; J: TRBJ2-3; CDR3: CASSVDPPSAQYF; DNA: TGTGCCAGCAGCGTTGACCCCCCCTCGGCGCAGTATTTT
size: NA; D: NA; V: TRBV28; J: TRBJ2-7; CDR3: CASSFRGGYEQYF; DNA: TGTGCCAGCAGTTTCAGGGGCGGTTACGAGCAGTACTTC
size: NA; D: TRBD1; V: TRBV7-2; J: TRBJ2-5; CDR3: CASSPDRVIQETQYF; DNA: TGTGCCAGCAGCCCGGACAGGGTAATCCAAGAGACCCAGTACTTC
size: many; D: NA; V: TRBV3-1; J: TRBJ1-4; CDR3: CASSQRAGSEKLFF; DNA: TGTGCCAGCAGCCAAAGGGCTGGTAGTGAAAAACTGTTTTTT
size: many; D: TRBD2; V: TRBV28; J: TRBJ2-3; CDR3: CASSLLAGGLDTQYF; DNA: TGTGCCAGCAGTTTACTAGCGGGGGGGCTGGATACGCAGTATTTT
size: many; D: TRBD1; V: TRBV9; J: TRBJ1-1; CDR3: CASSPTGTGSILNTEAFF; DNA: TGTGCCAGCAGCCCCACCGGGACAGGATCAATTCTGAACACTGAAGCTTTCTTT
size: many; D: NA; V: TRBV6-5; J: TRBJ2-5; CDR3: CASGGYQETQYF; DNA: TGTGCCAGCGGGGGGTACCAAGAGACCCAGTACTTC
size: many; D: NA; V: TRBV2; J: TRBJ2-5; CDR3: CALQGGETQYF; DNA: TGTGCACTACAGGGCGGAGAGACCCAGTACTTC
size: few; D: NA; V: TRBV7-9; J: TRBJ1-4; CDR3: CASSFRGPEKLFF; DNA: TGTGCCAGCAGCTTTCGGGGGCCTGAAAAACTGTTTTTT
size: many; D: NA; V: TRBV27; J: TRBJ2-3; CDR3: CASSPSGFTDTQYF; DNA: TGTGCCAGCAGTCCAAGCGGCTTCACAGATACGCAGTATTTT
size: few; D: TRBD1; V: TRBV9; J: TRBJ2-1; CDR3: CASSVGGRGQSEEQFF; DNA: TGTGCCAGCAGCGTAGGGGGCAGGGGGCAATCTGAGGAGCAGTTCTTC
size: many; D: NA; V: TRBV6-5; J: TRBJ2-7; CDR3: CASSDGNEQYF; DNA: TGTGCCAGCAGTGACGGAAACGAGCAGTACTTC
size: many; D: NA; V: TRBV4-3; J: TRBJ1-3; CDR3: CASSPDGSSGNTIYF; DNA: TGCGCCAGCAGTCCCGACGGAAGCTCTGGAAACACCATATATTTT
size: many; D: TRBD1; V: TRBV3-1; J: TRBJ2-4; CDR3: CASSPGQGTAEYF; DNA: TGTGCCAGCAGCCCGGGACAGGGTACGGCAGAGTACTTC
size: many; D: NA; V: TRBV28; J: TRBJ1-1; CDR3: CASTTMGTEAFF; DNA: TGTGCCAGCACCACAATGGGCACTGAAGCTTTCTTT
size: many; D: NA; V: TRBV20-1; J: TRBJ1-1; CDR3: CSARHLSEAFF; DNA: TGCAGTGCCAGACATCTTTCTGAAGCTTTCTTT
size: many; D: NA; V: TRBV5-1; J: TRBJ2-1; CDR3: CASRFQLQDEQFF; DNA: TGCGCCAGCCGATTCCAACTCCAGGACGAGCAGTTCTTC
size: few; D: NA; V: TRBV11-2; J: TRBJ1-6; CDR3: CASSLVQESSPLHF; DNA: TGTGCCAGCAGCTTAGTGCAGGAGAGTTCACCCCTCCACTTT
size: NA; D: NA; V: TRBV27; J: TRBJ2-1; CDR3: CASRPLDSTYNEQFF; DNA: TGTGCCAGCAGGCCCTTGGACTCTACCTACAATGAGCAGTTCTTC
size: NA; D: NA; V: TRBV7-2; J: TRBJ2-6; CDR3: CASSLWGRVSSGANVLTF; DNA: TGTGCCAGCAGCTTGTGGGGCAGGGTCAGCTCTGGGGCCAACGTCCTGACTTTC
size: few; D: NA; V: TRBV7-2; J: TRBJ1-3; CDR3: CASSLIGGFGNTIYF; DNA: TGTGCCAGCAGCTTAATCGGAGGGTTTGGAAACACCATATATTTT
size: many; D: TRBD1; V: TRBV9; J: TRBJ2-7; CDR3: CASSPADRAHEQYF; DNA: TGTGCCAGCAGCCCAGCGGACAGGGCCCACGAGCAGTACTTC
size: few; D: NA; V: TRBV21-1; J: TRBJ2-7; CDR3: CARTRRESYEQYF; DNA: TGTGCCCGGACCCGGAGGGAGTCCTACGAGCAGTACTTC
size: many; D: TRBD1; V: TRBV29-1; J: TRBJ1-4; CDR3: CSGGTGVNEKLFF; DNA: TGCAGCGGAGGGACAGGCGTTAATGAAAAACTGTTTTTT
size: NA; D: NA; V: TRBV14; J: TRBJ1-5; CDR3: CASSQGRGRVVHF; DNA: TGTGCCAGCAGCCAAGGGCGGGGACGGGTAGTGCATTTT
size: NA; D: TRBD2; V: TRBV6-5; J: TRBJ2-1; CDR3: CASRLSGRAYNEQFF; DNA: TGTGCCAGCAGACTCAGCGGGAGGGCCTACAATGAGCAGTTCTTC
size: NA; D: NA; V: TRBV12-5; J: TRBJ1-5; CDR3: CASGYEASSNQPQHF; DNA: TGTGCTAGTGGTTACGAGGCGTCCAGCAATCAGCCCCAGCATTTT
size: few; D: TRBD1; V: TRBV5-1; J: TRBJ1-5; CDR3: CASSWGQGIRNQPQHF; DNA: TGCGCCAGCAGCTGGGGACAGGGGATCCGCAATCAGCCCCAGCATTTT
size: NA; D: NA; V: TRBV2; J: TRBJ2-3; CDR3: CASSEQVAAADTQYF; DNA: TGTGCCAGCAGTGAACAGGTAGCTGCGGCAGATACGCAGTATTTT
size: NA; D: TRBD1; V: TRBV10-3; J: TRBJ2-5; CDR3: CAISSGTGYQETQYF; DNA: TGTGCCATCAGTTCCGGGACAGGCTACCAAGAGACCCAGTACTTC
size: many; D: NA; V: TRBV7-9; J: TRBJ1-4; CDR3: CASSSPVGRNEKLFF; DNA: TGTGCCAGCAGCTCTCCGGTAGGACGTAATGAAAAACTGTTTTTT
size: NA; D: NA; V: TRBV7-2; J: TRBJ2-7; CDR3: CASSLAALQYF; DNA: TGTGCCAGCAGCTTAGCGGCGCTGCAGTACTTC
size: few; D: NA; V: TRBV20-1; J: TRBJ2-4; CDR3: CSARGSYGQPAKNIQYF; DNA: TGCAGTGCTAGAGGAAGTTACGGACAGCCGGCCAAAAACATTCAGTACTTC
size: many; D: TRBD1; V: TRBV12-3/TRBV12-4; J: TRBJ1-1; CDR3: CASSLDRRGTEAFF; DNA: TGTGCCAGCAGTTTGGACAGGAGAGGGACTGAAGCTTTCTTT